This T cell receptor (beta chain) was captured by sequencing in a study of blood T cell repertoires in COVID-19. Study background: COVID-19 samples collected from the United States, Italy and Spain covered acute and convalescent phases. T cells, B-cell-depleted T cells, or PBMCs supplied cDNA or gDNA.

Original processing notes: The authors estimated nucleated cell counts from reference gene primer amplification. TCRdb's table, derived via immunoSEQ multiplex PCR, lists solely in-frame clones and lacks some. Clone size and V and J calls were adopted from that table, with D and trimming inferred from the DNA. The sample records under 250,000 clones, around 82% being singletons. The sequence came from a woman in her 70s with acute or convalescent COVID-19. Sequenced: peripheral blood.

As DNA, the CDR3 is TGTGCCAGCAGTACGGGACAGGTTAGCAATCAGCCCCAGCATTTT. This translates into CASSTGQVSNQPQHF. V is TRBV7-9 and J is TRBJ1-5; the match to TRBD1 covers 8 bases. CDR3 length: 15 residues. J lost 0 bases, V lost 6 bases, and 4 bases had no gene match. Germline-derived CDR1 and CDR2 are SEHNR and FQNEAQ (reference sequence).